The next 30 T cell receptor beta chains were all read from a single sample in a study of shared clonotypes between healthy human individuals. The assay was immunoSEQ multiplex PCR, and TCRdb's table has in-frame clones only and misses some. The table has 2,500,000 or so clones, 90% to 95% seen once. Sequenced: naive CD4+ T cells from PBMCs. Subset defined: CD45RA+ positively selected. These receptors were collected from a young man in good health. Some clones in this sample may be carry-over from other donors' samples.

The chain joins TRBV6-5 to TRBJ1-4, with D possibly being TRBD1 (5 bases). The germline V gene has CDR1 MNHEY and CDR2 SVGAGI. V lost 7 bases and J lost 7, with 10 bases in between. This CDR3 spans 12 amino acids. The CDR3 region is CASTYGGEKLFF. CDR3 nucleotides: TGTGCCAGCACCTATGGGGGTGAAAAACTGTTTTTT.

The rearrangement uses TRBV18 and TRBJ2-1, with D possibly TRBD2 on 5 matching bases. Germline CDR1 is KGHSH and CDR2 is LQKENI. This CDR3 has 15 amino acids. Trimming cost V 6 bases and J 2 bases, with 14 bases left between them. This CDR3 is CASSPWEKAYNEQFF. In DNA, the CDR3 is TGTGCCAGCTCCCCTTGGGAGAAGGCCTACAATGAGCAGTTCTTC.

This clone was seen just once. V gene TRBV5-1 combines with J gene TRBJ1-1, with TRBD1 identical over 7 bases. Trimming removed 0 bases from V and 1 base from J; junction bases left unmatched: 3. In germline, CDR1 is SGHRS, CDR2 YFSETQ. The CDR3 sequence is 15 residues long. The chain's CDR3 is CASSLDKGANTEAFF. The CDR3 nucleotides are TGCGCCAGCAGCTTGGATAAGGGGGCGAACACTGAAGCTTTCTTT.

This sequence joins TRBV7-8 and TRBJ2-3; 14 bases agree with TRBD2. The V and J ends lost 6 bases and 0 bases, in that order; junction bases with no gene match: 11. The germline gives CDR1 SGHVS, CDR2 FQNEAQ. The CDR3 sequence is 19 residues long. The CDR3 here is CASRTTRLAGGPSTDTQYF. For the CDR3, the DNA is TGTGCCAGCAGAACAACCCGACTAGCGGGAGGGCCGAGCACAGATACGCAGTATTTT.

The chain joins TRBV7-8 to TRBJ2-5, with D perhaps TRBD1 (5 bases). Germline V gene data show CDR1 as SGHVS and CDR2 as FQNEAQ. The CDR3 sequence is 14 residues long. V was shortened by 1 base and J by 5 bases, with 11 bases between the two germline ends. The CDR3 region has the DNA TGTGCCAGCAGCTTAGTAGGGGTCGAGGAGACCCAGTACTTC. It specifies CASSLVGVEETQYF. Full variable domain (missing parts from reference TRBV7-8 and TRBJ2-5): GAGVSQSPRYKVAKRGQDVALRCDPISGHVSLFWYQQALGQGPEFLTYFQNEAQLDKSGLPSDRFFAERPEGSVSTLKIQRTQQEDSAVYLCASSLVGVEETQYFGPGTRLLVL.

This chain connects TRBV10-3 to TRBJ2-1; tentatively, D is TRBD2 (6 bases). Trimming took 6 bases from V and 3 from J, leaving 9 bases between them. There are 13 residues in the CDR3. In germline, CDR1 is ENHRY, CDR2 SYGVKD. CDR3 DNA sequence: TGTGCCATCAGAGGGGAGGTCTACAATGAGCAGTTCTTC. Amino acids: CAIRGEVYNEQFF.

Of note for this clone: The same CDR3 can be traced to other DNA sequences in this sample. V gene TRBV30 combines with J gene TRBJ2-5, with D unclear. The germline gives CDR1 GTSNPN, CDR2 SVGIG (reference sequence). Trimming took off 0 bases at V and 2 bases at J, with 7 bases between the two ends. This CDR3 is built from 13 residues. The CDR3, as DNA: TGTGCCTGGAGTGTAGGTATTCAAGAGACCCAGTACTTC. It codes for CAWSVGIQETQYF.

The V gene is TRBV9, the J gene TRBJ1-5; maybe TRBD1 (6 bases). The CDR3 contains 13 residues. Per the germline V gene, CDR1 is SGDLS and CDR2 is YYNGEE. V was pared by 10 bases and J by 1 base, with 12 bases between. CDR3 DNA: TGTGCCGGGGGGGCTCGGAGCAATCAGCCCCAGCATTTT. Translation: CAGGARSNQPQHF.

The chain is built from TRBV27 and TRBJ2-3; 8 bases are shared with TRBD2. V shed 2 bases, J shed 8 bases, and the junction held 6 bases outside the gene matches. The germline gives CDR1 MNHEY, CDR2 SMNVEV (reference sequence). This CDR3 contains 14 residues. The CDR3 nucleotides read TGTGCCAGCAGTTTAACCCGACGGGGGGGTACGCAGTATTTT. Protein sequence: CASSLTRRGGTQYF.

This clone was observed once. The rearrangement joins TRBV6-1 to TRBJ2-5; D unclear. The CDR3 is 15 amino acids. With 5 bases removed from V and 5 bases from J, the gap between germline ends came to 18 bases. Germline CDR1 reads MNHNS; CDR2 reads SASEGT. The CDR3 sequence: CASSTPQWVSETQYF. The CDR3 nucleotides read TGTGCCAGCAGTACCCCACAGTGGGTCAGCGAGACCCAGTACTTC.

This rearrangement joins TRBV27 to TRBJ1-2; unclear D gene. V was cut by 6 bases and J by 4 bases, with 6 bases left in between. This CDR3 spans 11 amino acids. CDR1 is MNHEY, CDR2 SMNVEV, per germline (reference sequence). The CDR3, as DNA: TGTGCCAGCAGAGCGTCCTATGGCTACACCTTC. Amino acids: CASRASYGYTF.

Points on this clone: At the DNA level, this CDR3 is encoded by other sequences in the same sample as well. The rearrangement uses TRBV28 and TRBJ1-5; 9 bases agree with TRBD1. The germline V gene has CDR1 MDHEN and CDR2 SYDVKM. The CDR3 length is 12 residues. Unmatched junction bases numbered 5, after V lost 9 bases and J lost 8 bases. The CDR3, as DNA: TGTGCCAGTCGTAGACAGGGGGAGCCCCAGCATTTT. This encodes CASRRQGEPQHF.

The chain carries TRBV6-1 and TRBJ1-5; D ambiguous. V lost 3 bases to trimming and J lost 3 bases, with 12 bases between them. This CDR3 has 15 amino acids. CDR1 MNHNS and CDR2 SASEGT come from the germline V gene. The CDR3 here is CASSEGGNYNQPQHF. DNA of the CDR3: TGTGCCAGCAGTGAGGGAGGGAATTACAATCAGCCCCAGCATTTT.

J is TRBJ2-3 and V is TRBV9; TRBD2 matches at 7 bases. The germline V gene has CDR1 SGDLS and CDR2 YYNGEE. CDR3 length: 18 residues. With V trimmed by 0 bases and J by 2 bases, 12 bases remained unmatched. The CDR3 spells CASSVGEDSGFLTDTQYF. Here the CDR3 DNA reads TGTGCCAGCAGCGTAGGGGAGGATAGCGGGTTTCTCACAGATACGCAGTATTTT. Combining the CDR3 with reference TRBV9 and TRBJ2-3 gives the whole variable domain DSGVTQTPKHLITATGQRVTLRCSPRSGDLSVYWYQQSLDQGLQFLIQYYNGEERAKGNILERFSAQQFPDLHSELNLSSLELGDSALYFCASSVGEDSGFLTDTQYFGPGTRLTVL.

As concerns this clone: The sample holds other DNA sequences that translate to the same CDR3. V usage is TRBV28 and J usage is TRBJ2-3, with unresolved D. CDR3 size: 12 residues. CDR1 MDHEN and CDR2 SYDVKM come from the germline V gene. Trimming removed 6 bases from V and 0 bases from J, with 4 bases in between. CDR3 coding DNA: TGTGCCAGCAGGCTGAGCACAGATACGCAGTATTTT. Its protein product is CASRLSTDTQYF.

This clone appeared once. V gene TRBV21-1 combines with J gene TRBJ2-1. TRBV21-1 is termed a pseudogene. There are 14 residues in the CDR3. CDR3 bases: TGTGCCAGCAGCGGGGAAAGATCGTTGGATGAGCAGTTCTTC. It yields the protein CASSGERSLDEQFF.

The V gene is TRBV2, the J gene TRBJ1-4; TRBD1 agrees at 10 bases. V shed 4 bases, J shed 7 bases, and the junction held 3 bases outside the gene matches. The CDR3 length is 14 residues. The germline CDR1 and CDR2 sequences are SNHLY and FYNNEI. The DNA for the CDR3 is TGTGCCAGCAGTGGGGACAGGGGTAGTGAAAAACTGTTTTTT. Its translation is CASSGDRGSEKLFF.

The chain links TRBV7-9 to TRBJ2-5; 14 bases are shared with TRBD2. Germline CDR1 reads SEHNR; CDR2 reads FQNEAQ (reference sequence). The V gene end was trimmed by 5 bases and the J gene end by 5 bases; junction bases not matched to a gene: 16. This CDR3 spans 19 amino acids. This CDR3 reads CASSVHLEGTSGRGETQYF. The CDR3 region has the DNA TGTGCCAGCAGCGTCCATCTGGAGGGGACTAGCGGGAGAGGGGAGACCCAGTACTTC.

The genes are TRBV4-2 and TRBJ1-3; 8 positions match TRBD1. The length of the CDR3 is 17 residues. The V gene end was trimmed by 1 base and the J gene end by 0 bases; junction bases not matched to a gene: 5. Looked up from germline, CDR1 is LGHNA and CDR2 is YNFKEQ. The CDR3 protein is CASSQATGVSSGNTIYF. CDR3 DNA: TGTGCCAGCAGCCAAGCGACAGGGGTGAGCTCTGGAAACACCATATATTTT.

The chain employs TRBV10-3 and TRBJ1-1; TRBD1 is a possible D gene (5 bases). V lost 4 bases and J 6 bases, leaving 15 bases between the germline ends. This CDR3 spans 14 amino acids. Germline V gene data show CDR1 as ENHRY and CDR2 as SYGVKD. The CDR3 nucleotides read TGTGCCATCAGTGGGGGGGGGAATTACGCTGAAGCTTTCTTT. Its protein product is CAISGGGNYAEAFF.

CDR3 region: CSGSGTDTDTQYF. In DNA form, the CDR3 reads TGCAGCGGATCCGGGACGGACACAGATACGCAGTATTTT. The chain recombines TRBV29-1 with TRBJ2-3; either TRBD1 or TRBD2 may supply D (5 bases each). Germline V gives CDR1 SQVTM, CDR2 ANQGSEA. CDR3 length: 13 residues. Trimming cost V 7 bases and J 2 bases, with 13 bases left between them.

The gene calls are TRBV30 and TRBJ1-6; possibly TRBD1 for D (5 bases). In germline, CDR1 is GTSNPN, CDR2 SVGIG (reference sequence). V gave up 1 base and J gave up 12 bases, with 7 bases separating them. There are 11 residues in the CDR3. The CDR3: CAWSAGGPLHF. CDR3 sequence (DNA): TGTGCCTGGAGTGCCGGGGGACCCCTCCACTTT.

This clone was seen a single time. This chain joins TRBV2 and TRBJ1-4, with unresolved D. V lost 7 bases and J lost 4, with 13 bases in between. The CDR3 length is 14 residues. Germline loops: CDR1 SNHLY, CDR2 FYNNEI. The CDR3 DNA reads TGTGCCAGCAAGAGTCGCTCGTATAATGAAAAACTGTTTTTT. Translation gives CASKSRSYNEKLFF. The entire variable domain, with the rest obtained from reference TRBV2 and TRBJ1-4, is as follows: EPEVTQTPSHQVTQMGQEVILRCVPISNHLYFYWYRQILGQKVEFLVSFYNNEISEKSEIFDDQFSVERPDGSNFTLKIRSTKLEDSAMYFCASKSRSYNEKLFFGSGTQLSVL.

The V call is TRBV5-1, the J call TRBJ2-7; D possibly uses TRBD1 or TRBD2 (5 bases each). Germline lookup yields CDR1 SGHRS and CDR2 YFSETQ. V lost 6 bases to trimming and J lost 2 bases, with 12 bases between them. This CDR3 has 13 residues. CDR3 nucleotides: TGCGCCAGCAACGACGGGGCAGCCTACGAGCAGTACTTC. The encoded protein is CASNDGAAYEQYF. Full variable domain (remainder filled in from reference TRBV5-1 and TRBJ2-7): KAGVTQTPRYLIKTRGQQVTLSCSPISGHRSVSWYQQTPGQGLQFLFEYFSETQRNKGNFPGRFSGRQFSNSRSEMNVSTLELGDSALYLCASNDGAAYEQYFGPGTRLTVT.

This clone was recorded once. The V and J genes are TRBV15 and TRBJ1-5; D uncertain. Deletions cut 4 bases from V and 4 bases from J, with 11 bases between. CDR3 length: 14 amino acids. Germline V gene sequence: CDR1 LNHNV, CDR2 YYDKDF (reference sequence). The CDR3 protein is CATSKRALNQPQHF. The CDR3 nucleotides read TGTGCCACCAGCAAAAGGGCCCTAAATCAGCCCCAGCATTTT.

The chain links TRBV9 to TRBJ2-3; D might be TRBD2 (7 bases). Germline V lookup: CDR1 SGDLS, CDR2 YYNGEE. V lost 0 bases to trimming and J lost 4 bases, with 12 bases between them. The CDR3 runs to 15 residues. CDR3 loop: CASSVVGGDADTQYF. CDR3 DNA sequence: TGTGCCAGCAGCGTAGTAGGGGGGGACGCAGATACGCAGTATTTT.

This rearrangement joins TRBV18 to TRBJ2-3, with a possible D match to TRBD2 (5 bases). The CDR3 is made up of 16 amino acids. Trimming removed 4 bases from V and 0 bases from J, with 14 bases in between. Germline V gene lookup returns CDR1 KGHSH and CDR2 LQKENI. Here the CDR3 DNA reads TGTGCCAGCTCACAAATGAGCGGTTCGAGCACAGATACGCAGTATTTT. This translates into CASSQMSGSSTDTQYF.

The chain recombines TRBV25-1 with TRBJ2-5; TRBD2 might be the D (6 bases). The length of the CDR3 is 12 residues. Between the trimmed V and J ends, which lost 6 bases and 5 bases, there was a span of 10 bases. Germline V gives CDR1 MGHDK, CDR2 SYGVNS. The CDR3 DNA follows: TGTGCCAGCAGGGACTATGGGGAGACCCAGTACTTC. Its protein product is CASRDYGETQYF.

CDR3 loop: CASRGSREAYGYTF. For the CDR3, the DNA is TGTGCCAGCAGGGGGTCGAGGGAGGCCTATGGCTACACCTTC. V usage is TRBV28 and J usage is TRBJ1-2, with D unclear. The CDR3 has 14 residues. In germline, CDR1 is MDHEN, CDR2 SYDVKM. Trimming took off 6 bases at V and 4 bases at J, with 15 bases between the two ends.

The chain employs TRBV6-1 and TRBJ1-1, with D hard to call. This CDR3 is 15 amino acids long. V lost 6 bases, J lost 4 bases, and 18 bases lay in between. From germline, CDR1 is MNHNS and CDR2 SASEGT. The CDR3 protein is CASRAAEVVGTEAFF. DNA of the CDR3: TGTGCCAGCAGAGCCGCGGAAGTGGTGGGCACTGAAGCTTTCTTT.